The 28 T cell receptor beta chains presented below share a single source sample, sequenced in a study of T cell repertoires in cytomegalovirus infection (dated by TCRdb to about 2019). TCRdb names Illumina HiSeq 1500 as the instrument used. The public reads were run again by TCRdb, first through fastp at Q25 and then through MiXCR, and only productive beta chains were kept. Rows matching on CDR3 protein sequence are summarized as one entry with the most common DNA and genes. The sample table contains hundreds of thousands of distinct CDR3 sequences; only one count was recorded for 25% to 35% of them. The leading ten clones occupy around 19% of the sample. According to the study, the label for this sample's treatment or condition signals: in vitro stimulation with specific CMV peptide epitopes to enrich CMV-specific T cells. These TCRs' antigens remain unknown. This specimen consisted of cultured PBMCs, obtained from culture after CMV antigen stimulation. The receptors originated from a human donor in good health (CMV status not recorded). Some clones in this sample may be carry-over from other donors' samples.

CDR3 amino acids: CASSQPQGKRRETQYF. DNA for the CDR3: TGCGCCAGCAGCCAGCCACAGGGGAAGAGGAGAGAGACCCAGTACTTC. V and J are TRBV4-1 and TRBJ2-5; 7 bases match TRBD1. The CDR3 spans 16 residues. The trim removed 3 bases at V and 4 bases at J, leaving 11 bases unmatched. The V gene's germline CDR1 is MGHRA and CDR2 YSYEKL.

This chain connects TRBV20-1 to TRBJ1-6; 7 nucleotides match TRBD1. V shed 1 base and J 7 bases; nucleotides not matched to a gene: 10. Germline V gives CDR1 DFQATT, CDR2 SNEGSKA (reference sequence). The CDR3 extends over 16 amino acids. CDR3 sequence: CSARGQGRVENSPLHF. The DNA for the CDR3 is TGCAGTGCTAGAGGACAGGGTCGGGTCGAAAATTCACCCCTCCACTTT.

The V gene is TRBV20-1, the J gene TRBJ1-5; D might be TRBD1 (5 bases). Between the trimmed V and J ends, which lost 0 bases and 6 bases, there was a span of 18 bases. CDR3 length: 16 residues. CDR1 and CDR2 from the germline V gene are DFQATT and SNEGSKA (reference sequence). The CDR3 spells CSARDPGRKGTQPQHF. The CDR3 nucleotides are TGCAGTGCTAGAGATCCAGGCCGGAAAGGGACTCAGCCCCAGCATTTT.

This rearrangement joins TRBV24-1 to TRBJ1-2, with unresolved D. Trimming stripped 1 base from V and 4 bases from J, with 6 bases between. This CDR3 comprises 13 residues. Germline V gene sequence: CDR1 KGHDR, CDR2 SFDVKD. The CDR3 sequence is CATSDFSSYGYTF. The CDR3 DNA follows: TGTGCCACCAGTGATTTTAGCTCCTATGGCTACACCTTC.

This clonotype was recorded a few times. The chain joins TRBV7-2 to TRBJ2-5; D unresolved. Germline V gives CDR1 SGHTA, CDR2 FQGNSA. Trimming pared 3 bases from V and 11 bases from J, leaving 13 bases between. This CDR3 comprises 12 residues. CDR3 protein: CASSFANVRQYF. In DNA, the CDR3 is TGTGCCAGCAGCTTTGCTAACGTGCGACAGTACTTC.

This clonotype was counted ten times or more. The rearrangement joins TRBV7-2 to TRBJ2-1, with D perhaps TRBD1 (5 bases). The V gene's germline CDR1 is SGHTA and CDR2 FQGNSA. CDR3 size: 15 residues. The V end was cut by 8 bases, the J end by 0 bases, with 14 bases between. The chain's CDR3 is CASGADKGSYNEQFF. The CDR3 DNA follows: TGTGCCAGCGGGGCGGACAAAGGCTCCTACAATGAGCAGTTCTTC.

The chain joins TRBV12-3 or TRBV12-4 to TRBJ1-3; 11 bases are a match to TRBD1. The CDR3 extends over 15 amino acids. Trimming took 7 bases from V and 3 from J; bases not matched to a gene: 5. This CDR3 reads CASTSGTGGGNTIYF. CDR3 nucleotides: TGTGCCAGCACCTCCGGGACAGGGGGTGGAAACACCATATATTTT.

V gene TRBV7-6 combines with J gene TRBJ2-1, with 7 nucleotides matching TRBD2. V dropped 1 base and J dropped 1; count of bases not matched to a gene: 7. Looked up from germline, CDR1 is SGHVS and CDR2 is FNYEAQ. CDR3 length: 17 residues. Here the CDR3 DNA reads TGTGCCAGCAGCTTAGAATCTAGCGGAGCGTCCTACAATGAGCAGTTCTTC. Residues: CASSLESSGASYNEQFF.

This clonotype has more than one count but fewer than ten. The CDR3 DNA is TGTGCCAGTCCGCCTCCTCAGGGAGGAGGAAACACCATATATTTT. It is translated as CASPPPQGGGNTIYF. The V call is TRBV19, the J call TRBJ1-3, with D perhaps matching TRBD1 (5 bases). V gave up 8 bases and J gave up 4 bases, with 18 bases separating them. Germline CDR1 and CDR2: LNHDA and SQIVND (reference sequence). The CDR3 is made up of 15 amino acids.

The J gene is TRBJ2-1, the V gene TRBV7-6; possible D gene TRBD2, 5 bases. Looked up from germline, CDR1 is SGHVS and CDR2 is FNYEAQ. This CDR3 comprises 16 residues. Trimming removed 5 bases from V and 0 bases from J, with 14 bases in between. CDR3 in amino acids: CASSGREQSSYNEQFF. CDR3 bases: TGTGCCAGCAGCGGACGGGAACAGAGCTCCTACAATGAGCAGTTCTTC.

V usage is TRBV19 and J usage is TRBJ1-1; no clear D gene. Deletions cut 5 bases from V and 2 bases from J, with 15 bases between. In germline, CDR1 is LNHDA, CDR2 SQIVND (reference sequence). CDR3 length: 15 residues. CDR3 sequence (DNA): TGTGCCAGTAGTCCCTCCTCCGACGGAAACACTGAAGCTTTCTTT. Protein sequence: CASSPSSDGNTEAFF.

This clonotype has just a few counts. This chain links TRBV19 with TRBJ2-1, with 8 bases lining up with TRBD2. The V and J ends lost 4 bases and 4 bases, in that order; junction bases with no gene match: 12. Germline V gene data show CDR1 as LNHDA and CDR2 as SQIVND (reference sequence). The CDR3 is 17 residues long. In nucleotides, the CDR3 is TGTGCCAGTAGTAGTCCCTGGGCGGGAGGTAGGTACAATGAGCAGTTCTTC. This codes for CASSSPWAGGRYNEQFF.

This chain joins TRBV5-4 and TRBJ2-5, with 8 bases aligning to TRBD2. The CDR3 extends over 22 amino acids. Germline V gene data show CDR1 as SGHNT and CDR2 as YYREEE (reference sequence). The J segment lost 3 bases and the V segment lost 2 bases, leaving 27 bases of the junction unmatched. The CDR3 bases are TGTGCCAGCAGCTTAGAATATACGGCCTTAGTAGCGAGAGCGGGAGAGAAAGAGACCCAGTACTTC. Its translation: CASSLEYTALVARAGEKETQYF.

The CDR3 loop reads CASSLGRVQSGEQFF. CDR3 coding DNA: TGCGCCAGCAGCTTGGGTAGGGTTCAGTCGGGGGAGCAGTTCTTC. The rearrangement uses TRBV5-1 and TRBJ2-1; weak D call: TRBD2 (5 bases). Germline V gene sequence: CDR1 SGHRS, CDR2 YFSETQ. The V end was cut by 0 bases, the J end by 10 bases, with 17 bases between. The CDR3 has 15 residues.

A few counts support this clonotype. The V and J genes are TRBV9 and TRBJ2-7; D may be TRBD1 or TRBD2 (5 bases each). Per germline, CDR1 SGDLS and CDR2 YYNGEE. The CDR3 totals 13 residues. The V and J ends lost 3 bases and 4 bases respectively, with 11 bases between them. The CDR3, as DNA: TGTGCCAGCAGCGCGGGACGAACTTACGAGCAGTACTTC. Amino acids: CASSAGRTYEQYF.

This clonotype was observed a single time. The chain couples TRBV28 to TRBJ2-5, with D possibly called TRBD1 or TRBD2 (7 bases each). The germline CDR1 and CDR2 sequences are MDHEN and SYDVKM. V lost 3 bases to trimming and J lost 2 bases, with 16 bases between them. CDR3 length: 16 amino acids. CDR3 amino acids: CASSLGGTANQETQYF. The CDR3 bases are TGTGCCAGCAGTTTGGGGGGGACAGCAAATCAAGAGACCCAGTACTTC.

This clonotype was found many times. The chain is built from TRBV7-2 and TRBJ2-5, with unresolved D. Germline loops: CDR1 SGHTA, CDR2 FQGNSA. V lost 5 bases and J lost 5, with 12 bases in between. CDR3 length: 13 residues. This chain's CDR3 is CASSPQAWETQYF. CDR3 sequence (DNA): TGTGCCAGCAGCCCCCAAGCATGGGAGACCCAGTACTTC. Using reference TRBV7-2 and TRBJ2-5 for the parts outside the CDR3, the full variable domain is GAGVSQSPSNKVTEKGKDVELRCDPISGHTALYWYRQSLGQGLEFLIYFQGNSAPDKSGLPSDRFSAERTGGSVSTLTIQRTQQEDSAVYLCASSPQAWETQYFGPGTRLLVL.

This chain joins TRBV25-1 and TRBJ1-4; 9 positions match TRBD1. V dropped 5 bases and J dropped 7; count of bases not matched to a gene: 5. Germline V lookup: CDR1 MGHDK, CDR2 SYGVNS. The CDR3 contains 14 residues. This CDR3 reads CASSRGQGVEKLFF. The CDR3 DNA reads as TGTGCCAGCAGTCGGGGACAGGGAGTTGAAAAACTGTTTTTT.

CDR3 in DNA: TGCGCCAGCGGGCTTCACCGGGACAGCTCCTATAGCAATCAGCCCCAGCATTTT. It translates to CASGLHRDSSYSNQPQHF. The rearrangement joins TRBV10-2 to TRBJ1-5; 7 bases match TRBD1. The CDR3 consists of 18 residues. With V trimmed by 8 bases and J by 0 bases, 16 bases remained unmatched. Germline-derived CDR1 and CDR2 are WSHSY and SAAADI.

The V gene is TRBV20-1, the J gene TRBJ1-2, with D tentatively TRBD1 (6 bases). With 0 bases removed from V and 8 bases from J, the gap between germline ends came to 19 bases. The germline V gene has CDR1 DFQATT and CDR2 SNEGSKA (reference sequence). The CDR3 contains 15 residues. This CDR3 reads CSARDHKGEQQGYTF. The CDR3 bases are TGCAGTGCTAGAGATCATAAGGGGGAGCAGCAAGGCTACACCTTC.

This chain joins TRBV5-1 and TRBJ2-7; 13 nucleotides match TRBD2. The CDR3 is 16 amino acids. From germline, CDR1 is SGHRS and CDR2 YFSETQ. The V gene end was trimmed by 4 bases and the J gene end by 3 bases; junction bases not matched to a gene: 7. CDR3 DNA sequence: TGCGCCAGCAGCCGGGGACTAGCGGGAACCTACTACGAGCAGTACTTC. Translation: CASSRGLAGTYYEQYF.

This chain uses TRBV6-1 with TRBJ2-7, with D perhaps matching TRBD1 or TRBD2 (5 bases each). The CDR3 runs to 15 residues. V lost 2 bases to trimming and J lost 3 bases, with 14 bases between them. Germline V lookup: CDR1 MNHNS, CDR2 SASEGT. CDR3 amino acids: CASSEYGTLDYEQYF. For the CDR3, the DNA is TGTGCCAGCAGTGAATATGGGACCCTAGACTACGAGCAGTACTTC.

This clonotype was observed a few times. V and J are TRBV14 and TRBJ1-5; the D is unclear. Germline loops: CDR1 SGHDN, CDR2 FVKESK. The CDR3 is 15 amino acids. Trimming removed 3 bases at V and 2 bases at J, with 11 bases between. The chain's CDR3 is CASSHPGSGNQPQHF. The CDR3 region has the DNA TGTGCCAGCAGCCACCCGGGGTCCGGCAATCAGCCCCAGCATTTT.

J is TRBJ2-1 and V is TRBV9; no reliable D call. The CDR3 is made up of 13 amino acids. With 0 bases removed from V and 9 bases from J, the gap between germline ends came to 10 bases. Germline CDR1 and CDR2: SGDLS and YYNGEE. The CDR3 sequence is CASSVGLDLEQFF. In DNA form, the CDR3 reads TGTGCCAGCAGCGTAGGTTTGGATCTTGAGCAGTTCTTC.

This clonotype has a count of ten or more. The V gene is TRBV6-1, the J gene TRBJ2-5; D remains ambiguous. V lost 9 bases to trimming and J lost 5 bases, with 22 bases between them. The CDR3 consists of 15 residues. In germline, CDR1 is MNHNS, CDR2 SASEGT. The CDR3 region is CASRVDFYLRETQYF. CDR3 nucleotides: TGTGCCAGTCGAGTTGACTTCTACCTGAGGGAGACCCAGTACTTC.

The chain has TRBV4-1 and TRBJ1-2, with 9 bases identical to TRBD1. From germline, CDR1 is MGHRA and CDR2 YSYEKL. The V and J ends lost 1 base and 6 bases, in that order; junction bases with no gene match: 15. The CDR3 loop spans 18 amino acids. CDR3 in amino acids: CASSQVGTGPNLRDGYTF. CDR3 DNA: TGCGCCAGCAGCCAAGTCGGGACAGGGCCAAATTTACGCGATGGCTACACCTTC.

This clonotype was seen a handful of times. DNA of the CDR3: TGTGCCAGCAGTTACGACAGGGCTGAAGCTTTCTTT. Encoded protein: CASSYDRAEAFF. The V and J genes are TRBV12-3 or TRBV12-4 and TRBJ1-1, with TRBD1 matching over 7 bases. V shed 4 bases and J 6 bases; nucleotides not matched to a gene: 2. There are 12 residues in the CDR3.

The CDR3 DNA reads TGTGCCACCAGTGATTTAGGAGCCACAAGCCCCAATGAGCAGTTCTTC. This encodes CATSDLGATSPNEQFF. V gene TRBV24-1 combines with J gene TRBJ2-1, with unresolved D. The CDR3 runs 16 residues. Germline lookup yields CDR1 KGHDR and CDR2 SFDVKD. The V end was cut by 1 base, the J end by 6 bases, with 15 bases between.